Listed here are 29 T cell receptor beta chains from one sample, sequenced in a study of blood T cell repertoires in COVID-19. Data came from immunoSEQ multiplex PCR; TCRdb stores just in-frame clones and leaves some out. The table lists around 150,000 clones, almost 85% of them singletons, with about a fifth in the top ten. The sample was peripheral blood. The receptors come from a woman over 75 with acute or convalescent COVID-19.

This chain uses TRBV30 with TRBJ1-5; 9 bases line up with TRBD1. This CDR3 has 15 residues. V shed 1 base and J 3 bases; nucleotides not matched to a gene: 4. CDR1 and CDR2 from the germline V gene are GTSNPN and SVGIG (reference sequence). The CDR3: CAWSARQGVNQPQHF. The CDR3 coding sequence is TGTGCCTGGAGTGCACGACAGGGGGTCAATCAGCCCCAGCATTTT.

This chain connects TRBV27 to TRBJ1-5; the match to TRBD1 covers 7 bases. CDR3 length equals 14 residues. The germline V gene encodes CDR1 MNHEY and CDR2 SMNVEV (reference sequence). J lost 4 bases, V lost 6 bases, and 6 bases had no gene match. The CDR3 DNA follows: TGTGCCAGCAGCCCACAGGGGTCGAATCAGCCCCAGCATTTT. It codes for CASSPQGSNQPQHF.

The table lists this clone with a few counts. The J gene is TRBJ2-5, the V gene TRBV3-1 (or the pseudogene TRBV3-2); D is perhaps TRBD2 (6 bases). This CDR3 spans 13 amino acids. Germline V gene lookup returns CDR1 LGHDT and CDR2 YNNKEL (reference sequence). V was clipped by 4 bases and J by 5 bases, with 11 bases between them. This chain's CDR3 is CASSPRRVETQYF. The CDR3 nucleotides read TGTGCCAGCAGCCCCAGGAGGGTTGAGACCCAGTACTTC.

Only one count was recorded for this clone. J is TRBJ2-7 and V is TRBV29-1, with D possibly being TRBD1 (6 bases). The V gene lost 7 bases and the J gene lost 3 bases, with 13 bases spanning the gap. CDR3 length equals 12 residues. Germline values: CDR1 SQVTM, CDR2 ANQGSEA. The CDR3 DNA is TGCAGCGCCAATACAGGGAGCTACGAGCAGTACTTC. Amino acid sequence: CSANTGSYEQYF.

The CDR3 DNA reads as TGTGCCAGCAGTTACTCTAGAGGTGCTGGGGCCAACGTCCTGACTTTC. It specifies CASSYSRGAGANVLTF. The genes are TRBV6-2 or TRBV6-3 and TRBJ2-6; D is uncertain. This CDR3 spans 16 amino acids. V lost 0 bases, J lost 2 bases, and 8 bases lay in between. Germline-derived CDR1 and CDR2 are MNHEY and SVGEGT.

The chain joins TRBV6-2 or TRBV6-3 to TRBJ2-5; 12 nucleotides agree with TRBD2. The germline V gene encodes CDR1 MNHEY and CDR2 SVGEGT. V trimming: 2 bases; J trimming: 5 bases; junction bases outside the gene matches: 6. The CDR3 runs to 16 residues. Written as DNA, the CDR3 is TGTGCCAGCAGTTACCGGCTAGCGGGAGGGATTGAGACCCAGTACTTC. Amino acids: CASSYRLAGGIETQYF.

V and J are TRBV7-6 and TRBJ2-7; a weak D match, TRBD2 (6 bases). V was pared by 3 bases and J by 1 base, with 19 bases between. The CDR3 runs to 17 residues. Per the germline V gene, CDR1 is SGHVS and CDR2 is FNYEAQ. DNA for the CDR3: TGTGCCAGCAGCTTTTCTGGAGGGCGGGCCGGGTCCTACGAGCAGTACTTC. It is translated as CASSFSGGRAGSYEQYF.

The gene calls are TRBV28 and TRBJ1-3; possibly TRBD1 for D (5 bases). The CDR3 has 15 residues. From germline, CDR1 is MDHEN and CDR2 SYDVKM. With 3 bases removed from V and 3 bases from J, the gap between germline ends came to 12 bases. In DNA, the CDR3 is TGTGCCAGCAGTTTGCAGGGCCTAGGTGGAAACACCATATATTTT. Translated, it gives CASSLQGLGGNTIYF.

V usage is TRBV19 and J usage is TRBJ1-1; 7 bases align to TRBD1. J gave up 7 bases and V 7 bases, and 12 bases lay outside the gene matches. Per the germline V gene, CDR1 is LNHDA and CDR2 is SQIVND (reference sequence). This CDR3 is 14 amino acids long. The CDR3 reads CASTYANRGYEAFF. The CDR3 DNA reads as TGTGCCAGTACCTATGCCAACAGGGGATATGAAGCTTTCTTT.

V usage is TRBV15 and J usage is TRBJ2-5, with TRBD1 identical over 11 bases. V was pared by 3 bases and J by 6 bases, with 6 bases of the junction left unmatched. Per germline, CDR1 LNHNV and CDR2 YYDKDF (reference sequence). The CDR3 length is 15 residues. This CDR3 is CATSRDGQGAKTQYF. In nucleotides, the CDR3 is TGTGCCACCAGCAGGGATGGACAGGGGGCAAAGACCCAGTACTTC.

The chain is built from TRBV7-9 and TRBJ1-1, with TRBD1 as a possible D gene (5 bases). The V and J ends lost 7 bases and 1 base respectively, with 10 bases between them. From germline, CDR1 is SEHNR and CDR2 FQNEAQ (reference sequence). The CDR3 sequence is 13 residues long. DNA for the CDR3: TGTGCCAGCACCTGGGGGGAGAACACTGAAGCTTTCTTT. Its protein is CASTWGENTEAFF.

This clone was seen more than once but under ten times. V and J are TRBV27 and TRBJ2-3, with a weak D call TRBD1 (7 bases). Trimming pared 6 bases from V and 1 base from J, leaving 11 bases between. CDR3 length equals 14 residues. CDR1 and CDR2 (germline): MNHEY, SMNVEV (reference sequence). This CDR3 reads CASRRDSRTDTQYF. In nucleotides, the CDR3 is TGTGCCAGCAGGCGGGACAGCCGCACAGATACGCAGTATTTT.

V usage is TRBV7-8 and J usage is TRBJ2-5, with 7 bases aligning to TRBD2. The CDR3 is 15 residues long. CDR1 is SGHVS and CDR2 is FQNEAQ in the germline V gene. Trimming took 5 bases from V and 5 from J; bases not matched to a gene: 11. The CDR3, as DNA: TGTGCCAGCAGCGTCCTGGACGGAGCGGGGGAGACCCAGTACTTC. Protein sequence: CASSVLDGAGETQYF. Combining the CDR3 with reference TRBV7-8 and TRBJ2-5 gives the whole variable domain GAGVSQSPRYKVAKRGQDVALRCDPISGHVSLFWYQQALGQGPEFLTYFQNEAQLDKSGLPSDRFFAERPEGSVSTLKIQRTQQEDSAVYLCASSVLDGAGETQYFGPGTRLLVL.

The chain couples TRBV3-1 (or the pseudogene TRBV3-2) to TRBJ2-3; no clear D. This CDR3 comprises 13 residues. Trimming left V 6 bases short and J 1 base short, with 8 bases between. Germline V CDR1 and CDR2: LGHDT, YNNKEL (reference sequence). The CDR3 DNA follows: TGTGCCAGCAGGGGCCGCGGCACAGATACGCAGTATTTT. It is translated as CASRGRGTDTQYF.

This chain uses TRBV27 with TRBJ2-7; D is unclear. CDR1 MNHEY and CDR2 SMNVEV come from the germline V gene (reference sequence). V lost 3 bases and J 0 bases, leaving 6 bases between the germline ends. There are 13 residues in the CDR3. The CDR3 sequence: CASSFRSSYEQYF. DNA for the CDR3: TGTGCCAGCAGTTTTCGGAGCTCCTACGAGCAGTACTTC.

This chain links TRBV7-8 with TRBJ1-1, with TRBD1 matching over 7 bases. There are 13 residues in the CDR3. Germline CDR1 reads SGHVS; CDR2 reads FQNEAQ. V trimming: 5 bases; J trimming: 11 bases; junction bases outside the gene matches: 11. In DNA form, the CDR3 reads TGTGCCAGCAGCCCCCGACAGGGATTCGTGGCTTTCTTT. Its protein is CASSPRQGFVAFF.

This clone came up once. The J gene is TRBJ1-2, the V gene TRBV2; a possible D gene is TRBD1 (6 bases). V lost 6 bases and J 6 bases, leaving 14 bases between the germline ends. The germline V gene encodes CDR1 SNHLY and CDR2 FYNNEI. The CDR3 length is 13 residues. As DNA, the CDR3 is TGTGCCAGCAGCCCAGAGGGGGGGGATGGCTACACCTTC. It is translated as CASSPEGGDGYTF.

The rearrangement uses TRBV21-1 and TRBJ2-2; the table's D call, TRBD2, has no DNA check behind it. TRBV21-1 has pseudogene status. The CDR3 runs to 16 residues. The CDR3 DNA sequence: TGTGCCAGCAGCCTGGACGGGGGTGTGTACACCGGGGAGCTGTTTTTT. Translating it yields CASSLDGGVYTGELFF.

The V gene is TRBV5-5, the J gene TRBJ2-7, with 7 bases aligning to TRBD1. The CDR3 is made up of 14 amino acids. The V segment lost 4 bases and the J segment 0 bases; nucleotides outside the gene matches: 4. Germline CDR1 is SGHKS and CDR2 is YYEKEE (reference sequence). The CDR3 here is CASSMGQSSYEQYF. DNA of the CDR3: TGTGCCAGCAGCATGGGACAGAGCTCCTACGAGCAGTACTTC.

The chain is built from TRBV7-9 and TRBJ1-1; D remains ambiguous. This CDR3 comprises 14 residues. Germline CDR1 SEHNR, CDR2 FQNEAQ (reference sequence). The ends were cut back, 1 base at V and 6 bases at J, with 12 bases in the middle. In DNA form, the CDR3 reads TGTGCCAGCAGCTTAGATAGGGAGAGCGCTGAAGCTTTCTTT. Its translation is CASSLDRESAEAFF.

This chain uses TRBV11-2 with TRBJ2-2, with 7 bases fitting TRBD2. V was clipped by 4 bases and J by 5 bases; unmatched bases: 7. The length of the CDR3 is 15 residues. Germline loops: CDR1 SGHAT, CDR2 FQNNGV. The CDR3 coding sequence is TGTGCCAGCAGCTCCCGACTGGGGGGGACCGGGGAGCTGTTTTTT. Encoded protein: CASSSRLGGTGELFF.

CDR3 nucleotides: TGTGCCAGCAGCGGGGCCCTCCGGGAGGCAACAGATACGCAGTATTTT. Translating gives CASSGALREATDTQYF. V gene TRBV9 combines with J gene TRBJ2-3, with 7 bases fitting TRBD2. Per germline, CDR1 SGDLS and CDR2 YYNGEE. The ends lost 3 bases at V and 3 bases at J; junction bases unmatched: 10. The CDR3 is 16 amino acids.

The chain links TRBV7-2 to TRBJ1-6, with D unresolved. V dropped 1 base and J dropped 8 bases, with 12 bases sitting between them. Germline V gene lookup returns CDR1 SGHTA and CDR2 FQGNSA. The CDR3 is 15 residues long. CDR3 loop: CASSLVGGSDSPLHF. The CDR3 region has the DNA TGTGCCAGCAGCTTAGTTGGAGGGTCGGATTCACCCCTCCACTTT.

The CDR3 DNA is TGTGCCAGCAGCTTAGTGGGGGGAATCTACGAGCAGTACTTC. Its protein product is CASSLVGGIYEQYF. V usage is TRBV11-2 and J usage is TRBJ2-7; TRBD2 is a possible D gene (6 bases). Trimming took 1 base from V and 3 from J, leaving 10 bases between them. This CDR3 comprises 14 residues. Per germline, CDR1 SGHAT and CDR2 FQNNGV.

This clone was recorded only once. The chain has TRBV7-6 and TRBJ2-1, with TRBD2 matching over 14 bases. Germline V gene lookup returns CDR1 SGHVS and CDR2 FNYEAQ. The V gene end was trimmed by 0 bases and the J gene end by 5 bases; junction bases not matched to a gene: 6. The CDR3 extends over 18 amino acids. Here the CDR3 DNA reads TGTGCCAGCAGCTTAGCCCGCGGGACTAGCGGGAGCAACAATGAGCAGTTCTTC. Residues: CASSLARGTSGSNNEQFF.

This chain joins TRBV6-5 and TRBJ1-1, with D perhaps TRBD1 (6 bases). Per germline, CDR1 MNHEY and CDR2 SVGAGI. This CDR3 has 14 amino acids. With 6 bases removed from V and 5 bases from J, the gap between germline ends came to 16 bases. This CDR3 is CASSWSQGGTEAFF. As DNA, the CDR3 is TGTGCCAGCAGCTGGTCACAGGGAGGGACTGAAGCTTTCTTT.

DNA for the CDR3: TGTGCCAGCAGCCAAGAGCTGACTAGCGGGACGATCTACGAGCAGTACTTC. Its translation: CASSQELTSGTIYEQYF. The chain couples TRBV3-1 (or the pseudogene TRBV3-2) to TRBJ2-7, with 11 nucleotides matching TRBD2. The CDR3 is 17 amino acids. CDR1 is LGHDT, CDR2 YNNKEL, per germline (reference sequence). Trimming took 0 bases from V and 3 from J; bases not matched to a gene: 7.

In its sample, this clone was seen once. J is TRBJ2-1 and V is TRBV7-9, with 8 bases that match TRBD2. This CDR3 region has 16 residues. Germline V gene sequence: CDR1 SEHNR, CDR2 FQNEAQ (reference sequence). V dropped 1 base and J dropped 7; count of bases not matched to a gene: 9. The CDR3 protein is CASSLVREGRRNEQFF. The CDR3 coding sequence is TGTGCCAGCAGCTTAGTCCGGGAGGGCCGGAGGAATGAGCAGTTCTTC.

The chain carries TRBV6-4 and TRBJ1-5; 8 positions match TRBD1. J gave up 6 bases and V 3 bases, and 1 base lay outside the gene matches. CDR1 is MRHNA and CDR2 is SNTAGT in the germline V gene. The CDR3 totals 13 residues. This CDR3 reads CASSEQGGQPQHF. CDR3 nucleotide sequence: TGTGCCAGCAGTGAACAGGGGGGTCAGCCCCAGCATTTT.